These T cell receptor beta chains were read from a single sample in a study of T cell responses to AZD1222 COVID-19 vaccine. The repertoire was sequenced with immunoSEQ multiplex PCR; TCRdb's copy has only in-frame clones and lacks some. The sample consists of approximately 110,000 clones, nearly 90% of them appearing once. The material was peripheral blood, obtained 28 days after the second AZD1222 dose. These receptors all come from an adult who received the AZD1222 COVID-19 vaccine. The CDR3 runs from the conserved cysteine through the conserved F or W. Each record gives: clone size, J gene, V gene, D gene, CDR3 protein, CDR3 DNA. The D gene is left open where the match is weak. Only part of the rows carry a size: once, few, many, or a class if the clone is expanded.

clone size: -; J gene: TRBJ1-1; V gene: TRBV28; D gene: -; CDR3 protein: CASSIPTGRGNTEAFF; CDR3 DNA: TGTGCCAGCAGTATACCGACAGGTAGAGGGAACACTGAAGCTTTCTTT
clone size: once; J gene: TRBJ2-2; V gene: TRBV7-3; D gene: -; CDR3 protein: CASSLTARTGELFF; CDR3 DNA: TGTGCCAGCAGCTTAACGGCAAGAACCGGGGAGCTGTTTTTT
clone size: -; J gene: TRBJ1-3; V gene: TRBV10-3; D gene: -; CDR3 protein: CAISGRRGSGNTIYF; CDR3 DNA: TGTGCCATCAGTGGCCGTCGGGGCTCTGGAAACACCATATATTTT
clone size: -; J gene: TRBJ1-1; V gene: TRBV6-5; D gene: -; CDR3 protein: CASSSTADTEAFF; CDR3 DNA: TGTGCCAGCAGCTCCACCGCGGACACTGAAGCTTTCTTT
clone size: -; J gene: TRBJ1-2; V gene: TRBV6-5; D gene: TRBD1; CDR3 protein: CASSYSGTGGYGYTF; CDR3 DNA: TGTGCCAGCAGTTACTCCGGGACAGGCGGGTATGGCTACACCTTC
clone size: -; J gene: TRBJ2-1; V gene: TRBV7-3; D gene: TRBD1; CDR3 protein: CASSSQGGDEQFF; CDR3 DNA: TGTGCCAGCAGCTCACAGGGGGGCGATGAGCAGTTCTTC
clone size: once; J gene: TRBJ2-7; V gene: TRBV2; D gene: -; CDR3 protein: CASKTGGTYEQYF; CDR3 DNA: TGTGCCAGCAAGACAGGAGGGACCTACGAGCAGTACTTC
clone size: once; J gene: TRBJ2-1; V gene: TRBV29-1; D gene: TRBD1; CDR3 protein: CSVESRDRFKMDEQFF; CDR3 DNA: TGCAGCGTTGAAAGCCGGGACAGGTTTAAGATGGATGAGCAGTTCTTC
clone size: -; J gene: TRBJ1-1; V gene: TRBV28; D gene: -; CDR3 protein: CASCPQGWDRTEAFF; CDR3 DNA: TGTGCCAGCTGTCCCCAGGGGTGGGATAGGACTGAAGCTTTCTTT
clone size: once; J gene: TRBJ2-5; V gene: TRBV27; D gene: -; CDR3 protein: CASSPAGLQETQYF; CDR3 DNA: TGTGCCAGCAGTCCGGCGGGACTCCAAGAGACCCAGTACTTC
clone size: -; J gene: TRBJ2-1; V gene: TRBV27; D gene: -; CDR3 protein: CAISRGGLEQFF; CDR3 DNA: TGTGCCATCAGCCGAGGTGGCCTTGAGCAGTTCTTC
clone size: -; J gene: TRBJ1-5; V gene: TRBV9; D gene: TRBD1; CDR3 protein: CASSEGMGQGVQPQHF; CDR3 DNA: TGTGCCAGCAGCGAAGGAATGGGACAGGGGGTTCAGCCCCAGCATTTT
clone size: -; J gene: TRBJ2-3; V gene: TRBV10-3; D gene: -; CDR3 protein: CAIKESRVDTQYF; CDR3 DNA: TGTGCCATCAAAGAGTCTAGGGTAGATACGCAGTATTTT
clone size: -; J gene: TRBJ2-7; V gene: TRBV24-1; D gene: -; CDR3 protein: CATSDPGQAYEQYF; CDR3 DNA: TGTGCCACCAGTGACCCGGGACAAGCCTACGAGCAGTACTTC
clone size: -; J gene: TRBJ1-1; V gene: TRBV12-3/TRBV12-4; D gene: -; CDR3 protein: CASSPPMNTEAFF; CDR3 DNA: TGTGCCAGCAGTCCACCAATGAACACTGAAGCTTTCTTT
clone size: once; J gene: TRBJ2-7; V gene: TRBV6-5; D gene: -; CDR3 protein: CASSYEGGGYEQYF; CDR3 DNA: TGTGCCAGCAGTTACGAGGGAGGCGGGTACGAGCAGTACTTC
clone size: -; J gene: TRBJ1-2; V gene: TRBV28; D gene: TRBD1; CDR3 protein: CASSLWIGQGAPNYGYTF; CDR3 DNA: TGTGCCAGCAGTTTATGGATAGGACAGGGGGCCCCTAACTATGGCTACACCTTC
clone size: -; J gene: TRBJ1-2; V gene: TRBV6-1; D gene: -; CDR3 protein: CASSEGLGGYTF; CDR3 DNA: TGTGCCAGCAGTGAGGGGCTGGGGGGCTACACCTTC
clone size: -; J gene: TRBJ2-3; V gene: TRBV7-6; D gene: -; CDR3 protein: CASSPEVAGDMDTQYF; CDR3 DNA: TGTGCCAGCAGCCCCGAGGTGGCAGGGGATATGGATACGCAGTATTTT
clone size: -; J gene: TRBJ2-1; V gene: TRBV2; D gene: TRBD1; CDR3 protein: CASSLDRAGYNEQFF; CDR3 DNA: TGTGCCAGCAGTCTCGACAGGGCGGGCTACAATGAGCAGTTCTTC
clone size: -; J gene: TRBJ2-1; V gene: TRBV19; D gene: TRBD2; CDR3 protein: CASTRSGGSSYNEQFF; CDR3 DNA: TGTGCCAGTACCCGTAGCGGGGGCAGCTCCTACAATGAGCAGTTCTTC
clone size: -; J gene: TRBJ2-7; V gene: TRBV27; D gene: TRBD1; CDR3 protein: CASSLTGSSYEQYF; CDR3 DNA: TGTGCCAGCAGTTTGACAGGGAGCTCCTACGAGCAGTACTTC
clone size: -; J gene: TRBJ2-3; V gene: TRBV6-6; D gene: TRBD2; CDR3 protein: CASSSLAGETQYF; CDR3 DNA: TGTGCCAGCAGTTCGTTAGCGGGAGAGACGCAGTATTTT
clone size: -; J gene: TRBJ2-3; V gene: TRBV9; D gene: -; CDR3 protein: CASSVGPRTDTQYF; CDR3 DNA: TGTGCCAGCAGCGTAGGTCCTAGAACAGATACGCAGTATTTT
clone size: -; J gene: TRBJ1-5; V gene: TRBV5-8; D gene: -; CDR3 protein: CASSLSGTYYSNQPQHF; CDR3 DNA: TGTGCCAGCAGCCTCTCCGGGACGTATTATAGCAATCAGCCCCAGCATTTT
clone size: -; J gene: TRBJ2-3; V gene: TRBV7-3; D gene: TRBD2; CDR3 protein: CASSLNLAGADTQYF; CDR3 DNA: TGTGCCAGCAGCTTGAATCTAGCGGGAGCAGATACGCAGTATTTT
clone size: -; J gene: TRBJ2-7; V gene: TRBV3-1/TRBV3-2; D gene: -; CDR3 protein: CASSRTKGKSYEQYF; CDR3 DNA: TGTGCCAGCAGCCGGACGAAGGGCAAGAGCTACGAGCAGTACTTC
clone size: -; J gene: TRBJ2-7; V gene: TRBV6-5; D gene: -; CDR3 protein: CASRAGTWRYEQYF; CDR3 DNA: TGTGCCAGCCGGGCTGGGACATGGCGCTACGAGCAGTACTTC
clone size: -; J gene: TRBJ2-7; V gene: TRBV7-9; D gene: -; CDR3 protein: CASSLGLFYEQYF; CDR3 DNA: TGTGCCAGCAGCTTAGGCCTGTTCTACGAGCAGTACTTC
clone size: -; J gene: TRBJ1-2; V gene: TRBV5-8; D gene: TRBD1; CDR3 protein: CASSAGQGATRGYTF; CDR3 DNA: TGTGCCAGCAGCGCAGGACAGGGGGCGACTCGTGGCTACACCTTC
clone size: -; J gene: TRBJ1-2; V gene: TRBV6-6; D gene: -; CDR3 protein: CASSRSRDSVSGYTF; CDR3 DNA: TGTGCCAGCAGTCGATCGCGCGACAGTGTGAGTGGCTACACCTTC
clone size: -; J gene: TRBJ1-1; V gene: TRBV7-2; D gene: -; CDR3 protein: CASSLRSVNTEAFF; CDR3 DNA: TGTGCCAGCAGCTTGAGATCGGTTAACACTGAAGCTTTCTTT
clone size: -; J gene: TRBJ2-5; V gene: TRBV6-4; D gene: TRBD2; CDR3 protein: CASGPHGLAGGEQETQYF; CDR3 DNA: TGTGCCAGCGGGCCACACGGACTAGCGGGAGGCGAGCAAGAGACCCAGTACTTC
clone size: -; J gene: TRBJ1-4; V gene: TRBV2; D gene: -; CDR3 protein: CASSEAYPTSGEKLFF; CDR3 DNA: TGTGCCAGCAGTGAAGCCTATCCCACTTCGGGTGAAAAACTGTTTTTT
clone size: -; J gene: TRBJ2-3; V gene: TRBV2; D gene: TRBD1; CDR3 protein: CASSPGRTGDHF; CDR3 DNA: TGTGCCAGCAGCCCGGGGAGGACAGGGGATCATTTT
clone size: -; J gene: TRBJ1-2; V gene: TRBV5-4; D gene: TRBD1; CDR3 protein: CASSVSYRGPEGYTF; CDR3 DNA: TGTGCCAGCAGTGTCAGTTACAGGGGGCCTGAGGGCTACACCTTC
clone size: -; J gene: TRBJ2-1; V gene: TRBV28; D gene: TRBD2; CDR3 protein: CASKISGVSYNEQFF; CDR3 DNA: TGTGCCAGCAAAATTAGCGGGGTGTCCTACAATGAGCAGTTCTTC
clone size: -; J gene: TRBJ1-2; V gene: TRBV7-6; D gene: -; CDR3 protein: CASSLGQDNGYTF; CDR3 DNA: TGTGCCAGCAGCTTAGGACAGGATAATGGCTACACCTTC
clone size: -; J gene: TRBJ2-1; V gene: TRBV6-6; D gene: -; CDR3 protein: CASSYSRATYNEQFF; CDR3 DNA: TGTGCCAGCAGTTACTCGCGGGCTACTTACAATGAGCAGTTCTTC
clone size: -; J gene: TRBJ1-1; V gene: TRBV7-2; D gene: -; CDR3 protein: CASSLGTVNTEAFF; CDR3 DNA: TGTGCCAGCAGCTTAGGGACAGTGAACACTGAAGCTTTCTTT
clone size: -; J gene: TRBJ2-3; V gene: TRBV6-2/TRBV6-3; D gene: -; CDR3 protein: CASSSQARDTQYF; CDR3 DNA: TGTGCCAGCAGTTCCCAAGCGAGAGATACGCAGTATTTT
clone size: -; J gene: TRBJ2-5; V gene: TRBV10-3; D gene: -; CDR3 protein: CAISLDRQETQYF; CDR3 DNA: TGTGCCATCAGTCTGGACAGACAAGAGACCCAGTACTTC
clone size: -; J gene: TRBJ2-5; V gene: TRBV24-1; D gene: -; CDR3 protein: CATSGRLGQSQETQYF; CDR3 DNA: TGTGCCACCAGTGGTCGATTGGGGCAGTCCCAAGAGACCCAGTACTTC
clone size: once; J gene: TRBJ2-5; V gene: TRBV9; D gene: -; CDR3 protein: CASSVYLAETQYF; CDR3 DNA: TGTGCCAGCAGCGTATATCTGGCGGAGACCCAGTACTTC
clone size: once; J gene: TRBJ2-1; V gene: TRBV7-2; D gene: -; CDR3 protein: CASSLGKNEQFF; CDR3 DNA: TGTGCCAGCAGCTTAGGTAAGAATGAGCAGTTCTTC